This section outlines one TCR beta chain sequence together with its context. What it binds is not known. These data are taken from a study of cytomegalovirus exposure and HLA in healthy donors. Whole-study findings and limits: An ancestry cluster, one associated with Asian ancestry, reportedly showed fewer N-insertions than the approximately 660-donor mean in a later analysis. Researchers counted around 160 TCR beta chains as cytomegalovirus-associated. The analysis excluded some indistinguishable V segments, including TRBV6-2 and TRBV6-3. As a later analysis showed, a missense DCLRE1C variant was linked to trimming of TCR beta V- and J-genes.

CDR3 length: 12 amino acids. CDR1 is MDHEN, CDR2 SYDVKM, per germline. The trim removed 8 bases at V and 4 bases at J, leaving 3 bases unmatched. The PCR had 60 Vbeta and 13 Jbeta primers. Some clones are missing from TCRdb's copy, which holds only in-frame ones; the method was immunoSEQ multiplex PCR. This sample has approximately 79,000 clones, with 78% found just once. The receptor's source is a male donor in good health and CMV-seropositive. The specimen sequenced was PBMCs. The chain recombines TRBV28 with TRBJ2-3; 7 bases are shared with TRBD2. The CDR3 is CASRGEADTQYF. The CDR3 nucleotides are TGTGCCAGCCGGGGGGAGGCAGATACGCAGTATTTT.